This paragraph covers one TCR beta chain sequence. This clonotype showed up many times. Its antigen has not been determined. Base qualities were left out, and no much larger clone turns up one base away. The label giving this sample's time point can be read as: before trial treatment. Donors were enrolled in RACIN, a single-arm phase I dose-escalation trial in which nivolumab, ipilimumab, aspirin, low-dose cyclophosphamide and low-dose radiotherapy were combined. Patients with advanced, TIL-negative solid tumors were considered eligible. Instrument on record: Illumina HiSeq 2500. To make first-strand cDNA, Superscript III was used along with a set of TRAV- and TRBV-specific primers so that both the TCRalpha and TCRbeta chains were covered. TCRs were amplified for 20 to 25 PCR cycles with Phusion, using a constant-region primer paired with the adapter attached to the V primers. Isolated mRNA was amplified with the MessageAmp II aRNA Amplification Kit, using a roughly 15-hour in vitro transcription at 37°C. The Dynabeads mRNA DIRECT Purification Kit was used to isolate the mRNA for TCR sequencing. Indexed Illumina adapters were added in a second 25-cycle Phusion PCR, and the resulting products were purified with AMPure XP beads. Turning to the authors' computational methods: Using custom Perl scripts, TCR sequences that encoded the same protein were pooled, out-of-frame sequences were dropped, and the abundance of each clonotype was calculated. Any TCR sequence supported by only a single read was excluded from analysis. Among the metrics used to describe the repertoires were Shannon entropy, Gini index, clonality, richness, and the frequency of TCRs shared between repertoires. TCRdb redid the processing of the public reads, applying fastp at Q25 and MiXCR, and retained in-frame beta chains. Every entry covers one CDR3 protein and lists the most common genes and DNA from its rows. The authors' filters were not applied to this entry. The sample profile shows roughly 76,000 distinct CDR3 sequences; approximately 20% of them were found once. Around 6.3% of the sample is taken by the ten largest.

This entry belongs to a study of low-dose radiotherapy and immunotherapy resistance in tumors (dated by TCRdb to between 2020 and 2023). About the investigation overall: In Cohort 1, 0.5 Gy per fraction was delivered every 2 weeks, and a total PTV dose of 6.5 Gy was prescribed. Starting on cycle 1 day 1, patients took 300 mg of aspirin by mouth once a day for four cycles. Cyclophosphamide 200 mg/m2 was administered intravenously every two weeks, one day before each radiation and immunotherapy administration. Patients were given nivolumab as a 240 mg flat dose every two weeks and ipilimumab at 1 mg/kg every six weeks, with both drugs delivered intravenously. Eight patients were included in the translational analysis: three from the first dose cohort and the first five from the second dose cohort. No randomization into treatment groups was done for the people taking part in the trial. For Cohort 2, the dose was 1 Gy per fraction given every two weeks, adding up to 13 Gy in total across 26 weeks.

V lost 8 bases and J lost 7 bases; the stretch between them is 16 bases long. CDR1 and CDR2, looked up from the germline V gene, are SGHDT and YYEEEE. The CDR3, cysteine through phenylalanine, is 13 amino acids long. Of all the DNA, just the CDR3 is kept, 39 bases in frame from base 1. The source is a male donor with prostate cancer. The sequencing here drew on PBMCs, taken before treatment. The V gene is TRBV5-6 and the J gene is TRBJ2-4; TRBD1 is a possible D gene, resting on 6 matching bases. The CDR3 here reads CASEQGSMNIQYF. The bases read TGTGCCAGTGAACAGGGTTCTATGAACATTCAGTACTTC.